This is a list of T cell receptor beta chains from one sample in a study of OX40 agonist ivuxolimab in advanced cancers. Some clones are missing from TCRdb's copy, which holds only in-frame ones; the method was immunoSEQ multiplex PCR. The sample yields 65,000 to 95,000 clones, approximately 90% seen once. The source material was CD4+ or CD8+ T cells sorted from blood, sampled in a trial of the OX40 agonist ivuxolimab. The receptors stem from an adult with an advanced solid tumor such as melanoma, head and neck, liver or kidney cancer. CDR3s include the opening cysteine and the closing phenylalanine or tryptophan. D genes are given only for firm matches. Size is stated for part of the rows, as once, few or many counts, or as a class when the clone is expanded.

v_gene,abundance,d_gene,j_gene,CDR3aa,CDR3nt
TRBV5-1,-,-,TRBJ1-1,CASSWDPVRDTEAFF,TGCGCCAGCAGCTGGGACCCGGTAAGGGACACTGAAGCTTTCTTT
TRBV7-8,once,TRBD1,TRBJ1-1,CASSTPGQGASMNTEAFF,TGTGCCAGCAGCACCCCGGGACAGGGGGCTTCCATGAACACTGAAGCTTTCTTT
TRBV6-4,-,TRBD2,TRBJ2-1,CASRVTSGGAVYEQFF,TGTGCCAGCAGGGTCACGAGCGGGGGGGCAGTATATGAGCAGTTCTTC
TRBV7-7,-,-,TRBJ2-1,CASSLALDGGPYNEQFF,TGTGCTAGCAGCTTAGCGCTAGACGGGGGGCCCTACAATGAGCAGTTCTTC
TRBV19,-,TRBD1,TRBJ2-3,CASNLRDRVADTQYF,TGTGCCAGTAACCTCCGGGACAGGGTGGCAGATACGCAGTATTTT
TRBV7-6,-,-,TRBJ2-7,CASSPEGIEVYEQYF,TGTGCCAGCAGCCCCGAGGGGATAGAGGTCTACGAGCAGTACTTC
TRBV5-1,-,-,TRBJ2-7,CASTEGEGYEQYF,TGCGCCAGCACAGAGGGGGAGGGATACGAGCAGTACTTC
TRBV7-9,-,-,TRBJ1-1,CASSLVALTETTNEAFF,TGTGCCAGCAGCTTAGTTGCGCTGACCGAGACGACAAATGAAGCTTTCTTT
TRBV19,-,-,TRBJ1-1,CASSIRTAFPTEAFF,TGTGCCAGTAGTATCCGGACAGCCTTCCCCACTGAAGCTTTCTTT
TRBV7-9,-,-,TRBJ2-7,CASSLRHSYEQYF,TGTGCCAGCAGCTTAAGGCACTCCTACGAGCAGTACTTC
TRBV13,once,TRBD1,TRBJ2-7,CASRTGGSYEQYF,TGTGCCAGCAGGACAGGGGGCTCCTACGAGCAGTACTTC
TRBV4-1,once,-,TRBJ1-2,CASSFQGAHGYTF,TGCGCCAGCAGCTTCCAGGGCGCACATGGCTACACCTTC
TRBV19,-,TRBD1,TRBJ1-1,CASSDAQGLRTEAFF,TGTGCCAGTAGTGATGCACAGGGGTTGCGGACTGAAGCTTTCTTT
TRBV5-1,-,-,TRBJ1-2,CASRHWTARHYGYTF,TGCGCCAGCAGACACTGGACAGCGCGACACTATGGCTACACCTTC
TRBV7-6,-,TRBD1,TRBJ2-7,CASSRGQTYEQYF,TGTGCCAGCAGCCGGGGACAGACCTACGAGCAGTACTTC
TRBV19,-,-,TRBJ2-5,CASSPWQGQETQYF,TGTGCCAGTAGCCCCTGGCAGGGGCAAGAGACCCAGTACTTC
TRBV2,-,-,TRBJ2-1,CASRMDVAVYNEQFF,TGTGCCAGCAGGATGGATGTAGCGGTCTACAATGAGCAGTTCTTC
TRBV19,-,-,TRBJ1-2,CASKSASTNYGYTF,TGTGCCAGTAAATCAGCATCCACTAACTATGGCTACACCTTC
TRBV6-1,-,-,TRBJ2-7,CASSEISTYSYEQYF,TGTGCCAGCAGTGAAATCTCCACCTACTCCTACGAGCAGTACTTC
TRBV7-2,-,TRBD2,TRBJ2-3,CASSLALTGGDTQYF,TGTGCCAGCAGCTTAGCGCTTACGGGGGGAGATACGCAGTATTTT
TRBV9,once,-,TRBJ1-5,CASSVGSGNQPQHF,TGTGCCAGCAGCGTAGGGTCAGGCAATCAGCCCCAGCATTTT
TRBV9,-,TRBD2,TRBJ2-1,CASSAYPPMGLGVLNEQFF,TGTGCCAGCAGCGCATACCCGCCTATGGGACTAGGGGTGCTAAATGAGCAGTTCTTC
TRBV7-9,-,TRBD2,TRBJ2-1,CASSLGLEGEQFF,TGTGCCAGCAGCCTGGGACTAGAGGGTGAGCAGTTCTTC
TRBV6-1,-,-,TRBJ2-1,CASSELGAGGEQFF,TGTGCCAGCAGTGAACTTGGGGCAGGCGGTGAGCAGTTCTTC
TRBV6-6,few,-,TRBJ2-7,CASSYPDSYEQYF,TGTGCCAGCAGTTACCCTGACAGCTACGAGCAGTACTTC
TRBV10-1,-,-,TRBJ2-7,CASSERTASPYEQYF,TGCGCCAGCAGTGAGAGGACAGCCTCGCCCTACGAGCAGTACTTC
TRBV27,-,TRBD1,TRBJ2-3,CASSYRGQGTQYF,TGTGCCAGCAGTTACAGGGGGCAAGGTACGCAGTATTTT
TRBV18,-,TRBD2,TRBJ2-1,CASSPGTSGGPEQFF,TGTGCCAGCTCACCGGGGACTAGCGGGGGGCCCGAGCAGTTCTTC
TRBV13,-,TRBD1,TRBJ1-4,CASSARDRANEKLFF,TGTGCCAGCAGCGCCCGGGACAGGGCGAATGAAAAACTGTTTTTT
TRBV7-2,-,-,TRBJ2-1,CASSEPYNEQFF,TGTGCCAGCAGCGAGCCGTACAATGAGCAGTTCTTC
TRBV5-6,-,TRBD2,TRBJ2-7,CASTAGTSGLEQYF,TGTGCCAGCACCGCTGGGACTAGCGGTTTAGAGCAGTACTTC
TRBV6-1,-,-,TRBJ2-3,CASRPWRPDTQYF,TGTGCCAGCAGGCCCTGGCGGCCGGATACGCAGTATTTT
TRBV6-6,-,-,TRBJ2-7,CASSYSTGGEQYF,TGTGCCAGCAGTTACTCGACCGGTGGGGAGCAGTACTTC
TRBV6-6,-,TRBD2,TRBJ2-3,CASSYAGLAGGGQYF,TGTGCCAGCAGTTACGCGGGACTAGCGGGGGGAGGGCAGTATTTT
TRBV7-8,once,-,TRBJ2-6,CAIGAESSGANVLTF,TGTGCCATAGGCGCTGAAAGCTCTGGGGCCAACGTCCTGACTTTC
TRBV11-2,-,-,TRBJ2-5,CASSSGSSPKETQYF,TGTGCCAGCAGTTCAGGCTCAAGTCCTAAAGAGACCCAGTACTTC
TRBV9,-,-,TRBJ2-1,CASSPMSTNEQFF,TGTGCCAGCAGCCCCATGTCGACCAATGAGCAGTTCTTC
TRBV7-9,few,-,TRBJ2-7,CASSQITYEQYF,TGTGCCAGCAGTCAAATTACCTACGAGCAGTACTTC
TRBV6-6,-,TRBD1,TRBJ1-5,CASTLAGTGINQPQHF,TGTGCCAGCACCCTAGCCGGGACAGGGATCAATCAGCCCCAGCATTTT
TRBV6-5,once,-,TRBJ1-1,CASSYSTGNTEAFF,TGTGCCAGCAGTTACTCGACAGGGAACACTGAAGCTTTCTTT
TRBV5-1,-,TRBD1,TRBJ2-5,CASSLVDRARGQETQYF,TGCGCCAGCAGCTTGGTGGACAGGGCAAGGGGCCAAGAGACCCAGTACTTC
TRBV5-4,-,-,TRBJ1-6,CASSRTWAYNSPLHF,TGTGCCAGCAGTCGTACATGGGCTTATAATTCACCCCTCCACTTT
TRBV7-2,-,TRBD1,TRBJ2-2,CASYPGQGRGELFF,TGTGCCAGCTACCCGGGACAGGGTAGGGGGGAGCTGTTTTTT
TRBV7-6,-,-,TRBJ2-1,CASSLDINSYNEQFF,TGTGCCAGCAGCCTGGACATAAACTCCTACAATGAGCAGTTCTTC
TRBV9,-,TRBD2,TRBJ2-3,CASSVETSGGLFGDTQYF,TGTGCCAGCAGCGTAGAGACTAGCGGGGGCCTTTTCGGAGATACGCAGTATTTT
TRBV4-3,-,-,TRBJ1-2,CASSGEDSTNYGYTF,TGCGCCAGCAGCGGGGAAGACAGCACTAACTATGGCTACACCTTC
TRBV9,-,TRBD1,TRBJ2-7,CASSVAGGTGGSYEQYF,TGTGCCAGCAGCGTAGCGGGCGGGACAGGGGGCTCCTACGAGCAGTACTTC
TRBV5-1,-,-,TRBJ1-1,CASSLTGFNTEAFF,TGCGCCAGCAGCTTGACAGGTTTTAACACTGAAGCTTTCTTT
TRBV7-9,-,-,TRBJ2-3,CASSSATDTQYF,TGTGCCAGCAGCTCGGCCACAGATACGCAGTATTTT